This TCR beta chain stems from a study of T cells after yellow fever vaccination. In its sample, this clonotype was seen many times. TCRdb fed the 5' RACE reads into MiXCR, producing one record per CDR3 protein. The sample lists over 300,000 distinct CDR3 sequences, around 4% occurring once. The CDR3 totals 14 residues. The V and J ends lost 2 bases and 5 bases, in that order; junction bases with no gene match: 3. Germline loops: CDR1 SGDLS, CDR2 YYNGEE. The rearrangement links TRBV9 to TRBJ2-2, with 7 positions matching TRBD1. The sample here was PBMCs, taken on the day of the yellow fever booster vaccination. The receptor comes from a man aged 18 to 30 who received the YFV17D yellow fever vaccine. The DNA for the CDR3 is TGTGCCAGCAGCGTCGGACAGGTGACCGGGGAGCTGTTTTTT. Protein sequence: CASSVGQVTGELFF.